What follows is one T cell receptor beta chain and its context. The entry originates in a study of cytomegalovirus exposure and HLA in healthy donors. Germline CDR1 SQVTM, CDR2 ANQGSEA. CDR3 length: 13 amino acids. The junction had 5 bases not matched to a gene; V was cut back by 4 bases and J by 9 bases. PCR involved 60 Vbeta and 13 Jbeta primers. Here immunoSEQ multiplex PCR was the method, and the copy in TCRdb shows in-frame clones only, minus some. This sample has 120,000 to 150,000 clones, with over 60% found just once. The chain carries TRBV29-1 and TRBJ2-1; 11 bases match TRBD2. The sequencing sample was made of PBMCs. This clonotype originated in a man aged 35-49 years in good health and CMV-seropositive. The chain's CDR3 is CSVGLAGIGEQFF. The CDR3 nucleotides are TGCAGCGTTGGACTAGCGGGAATAGGTGAGCAGTTCTTC.